This TCR beta chain came from a study of blood T cell repertoires in COVID-19. About the study: Spain, Italy and the United States supplied samples that represented acute and convalescent COVID-19. T cells, B-cell-depleted T cells, or PBMCs provided the cDNA or gDNA that served as material.

V trimming: 5 bases; J trimming: 4 bases; junction bases outside the gene matches: 11. Germline assignment: CDR1 LNHDA and CDR2 SQIVND (reference sequence). There are 16 residues in the CDR3. In the study's own analysis: The assay estimated nucleated cells by amplifying reference gene primers. The method was immunoSEQ multiplex PCR; TCRdb's version includes in-frame clones alone and lacks a portion of them. V and J calls and clone size are given by that table; D and trimming were obtained from the DNA. This repertoire shows some 42,000 clones, about 91% found once; its top ten account for roughly 3.7%. This clone was counted a single time.

This clonotype was obtained from a human donor in a cohort sampled during active COVID-19. The chain joins TRBV19 to TRBJ2-1, with TRBD2 matching 7 bases. The specimen sequenced was peripheral blood. CDR3 amino acids: CASSPRGSGPYNEQFF. Written as DNA, the CDR3 is TGTGCCAGTAGTCCCCGGGGTAGCGGGCCATACAATGAGCAGTTCTTC.